This T cell receptor (beta chain) was sequenced during a study of T cells in Graves' hyperthyroidism and ophthalmopathy. V was trimmed by 3 bases and J by 9 bases, leaving 20 bases between them. In germline, CDR1 is DFQATT, CDR2 SNEGSKA (reference sequence). The CDR3 covers 14 residues. The source material, RNA transcripts, was used to amplify TCR beta CDR3 regions. The HTBI primer set drove a first-round RT-PCR of the TCR CDR3. In TCRdb, the multiplex PCR reads were re-called with MiXCR into one record per CDR3 protein. Among around 580,000 distinct CDR3 sequences listed, about 43% were seen once. Any patient presenting with uncontrolled infection, other autoimmune disease, pregnancy or lactation was left out. Orbital computed tomography, thyroid ultrasound, serum thyroxine and TRAb, and clinical symptoms together informed the diagnoses.

The sample consisted of peripheral blood or thyroid tissue (not recorded which). This sequence joins TRBV20-1 and TRBJ2-5; D tentatively fits TRBD1 or TRBD2 (6 bases each). This TCR was sampled from a woman between 18 and 29 years old with Graves' hyperthyroidism. The CDR3 nucleotides are TGCAGTGCTAGCGGGGGACAAAGGATTCAGCCCCAGTACTTC. Amino acid sequence: CSASGGQRIQPQYF.